The 4 T cell receptor beta chains listed next were all sequenced from one sample in a study of T-cell memory formation after mild COVID-19. TCRdb independently ran MiXCR on the 5' RACE reads; one entry per CDR3 protein. The sample lists roughly 100,000 distinct CDR3 sequences; around an eighth were seen once. Sequencing input: PBMCs or a T cell subset sorted from them (not recorded which). The receptors were gathered from an adult woman who had mild COVID-19 (a few samples of this study predate the infection). Cell type and time point are not known.

There are many counts of this clonotype. This rearrangement joins TRBV13 to TRBJ2-7, with TRBD2 as a possible D gene (6 bases). The CDR3 contains 14 residues. Trimming shortened V by 3 bases and J by 4 bases, and 13 bases separated the two germline ends. Germline assignment: CDR1 PRHDT and CDR2 FYEKMQ (reference sequence). CDR3 DNA: TGTGCCAGCAGCTTCTACGGGAGTGTATACGAGCAGTACTTC. It codes for CASSFYGSVYEQYF.

Concerning this clonotype itself: One end of the junction is discordant with germline, which a read error may explain. The chain combines TRBV12-3 or TRBV12-4 with TRBJ2-1; the match to TRBD2 covers 8 bases. The CDR3 totals 17 residues. CDR3 sequence reads: CASSLTIAGFPYTEQFF. The CDR3 DNA follows: TGTGCCAGCAGTTTAACCATAGCGGGGTTCCCCTACACTGAGCAGTTCTTC.

This sequence joins TRBV2 and TRBJ2-5; 16 nucleotides line up with TRBD2. CDR1 and CDR2 (germline): SNHLY, FYNNEI. Trimming removed 6 bases from V and 3 bases from J; junction bases left unmatched: 1. CDR3 size: 15 residues. CDR3 coding DNA: TGTGCCAGCAGCGGGACTAGCGGGAGGGAAGAGACCCAGTACTTC. It translates to CASSGTSGREETQYF.

V is TRBV20-1 and J is TRBJ1-2; no clear D gene. The CDR3 runs 17 residues. Looked up from germline, CDR1 is DFQATT and CDR2 is SNEGSKA (reference sequence). The V and J ends lost 0 bases and 2 bases respectively, with 19 bases between them. The CDR3 reads CSARDLGQPIANYGYTF. The CDR3 bases are TGCAGTGCTAGAGATTTGGGCCAGCCCATTGCCAACTATGGCTACACCTTC.